This T cell receptor (beta chain) was recorded in a study of blood T cell repertoires in COVID-19 (dated by TCRdb to between 2020 and 2021). Turning to the overall study: Samples from collaborators originated in the United States, Italy and Spain and spanned both the acute and convalescent phases of COVID-19. The material from the prospective study consisted of cDNA or gDNA derived from T cells, B-cell-depleted T cells, or PBMCs. Subjects who had been exposed to COVID-19, were actively infected with it, or had recovered from it provided the deeply sampled blood TCRbeta repertoires that made up the dataset. The repertoires were released in a freely available public database intended as a resource for research on the immune response to SARS-CoV-2. The samples were drawn from the first 160 participants of the ongoing ImmuneRACE study and from 1,254 subjects provided by 6 global collaborators. The sample metadata nearly always contained a de-identified subject ID, COVID-19 status, age in years and sex. HLA class I and class II types, where available, came from metadata supplied by the sample provider rather than from assay-based typing.

Overall study outcomes, separate from this receptor: Clinical and demographic metadata were provided uncurated, with the amount varying by source and participant.

TCRbeta CDR3 regions were amplified from genomic DNA using the immunoSEQ Assay, a bias-controlled multiplex PCR. Processing in the source paper ran as follows. The number of nucleated cells in each sample was estimated by amplification of reference gene primers within the assay. Sequence reads were collapsed and filtered to measure the absolute abundance of every unique TCRbeta CDR3 rearrangement. For each sample, productive Simpson clonality was calculated by taking the square root of Simpson's diversity index across productive rearrangements. TCRdb took this table from immuneACCESS and kept in-frame rearrangements with V and J called. Such tables lack part of the clones; where checked against another copy, unresolved V genes explain under half of the gap, and the rest is unexplained. The V and J calls and clone size come from that table; D and trimming were worked out from the DNA. Recorded for this sample are around 150,000 clones; around nine tenths of them occurred a single time. Clones ranked in the top ten supply about a tenth of the sample.

One collaborating source in Seattle enrolled patients during active infection and followed them longitudinally through the course of disease. Each collaborating institution followed its own protocols to collect whole blood in K2EDTA tubes. Collaborator samples were shipped for TCRbeta analysis as frozen whole blood, isolated PBMCs, or DNA extracted from either sample type. As regards this clone: This clone's antigen is unknown. One base away there is no much larger clone; base qualities are not given.

V is trimmed back by 7 bases and J by 8 bases, and the junction contains 8 bases that no gene match accounts for. For CDR1 and CDR2, the germline V gene (reference sequence) lists GTSNPN and SVGIG. The CDR3 spans 13 residues, from the cysteine through the phenylalanine. The DNA shown is the 39-base CDR3, in frame from base 1. Recombination linked TRBV30 to TRBJ1-6; 7 central nucleotides agree with TRBD1. Sequenced material: peripheral blood. This sequence originates from a woman between 70 and 85 years old with COVID-19, enrolled during active disease. DNA sequence: TGTGCCTATGCACAGGGGAGCGATTCACCCCTCCACTTT. It codes for CAYAQGSDSPLHF.